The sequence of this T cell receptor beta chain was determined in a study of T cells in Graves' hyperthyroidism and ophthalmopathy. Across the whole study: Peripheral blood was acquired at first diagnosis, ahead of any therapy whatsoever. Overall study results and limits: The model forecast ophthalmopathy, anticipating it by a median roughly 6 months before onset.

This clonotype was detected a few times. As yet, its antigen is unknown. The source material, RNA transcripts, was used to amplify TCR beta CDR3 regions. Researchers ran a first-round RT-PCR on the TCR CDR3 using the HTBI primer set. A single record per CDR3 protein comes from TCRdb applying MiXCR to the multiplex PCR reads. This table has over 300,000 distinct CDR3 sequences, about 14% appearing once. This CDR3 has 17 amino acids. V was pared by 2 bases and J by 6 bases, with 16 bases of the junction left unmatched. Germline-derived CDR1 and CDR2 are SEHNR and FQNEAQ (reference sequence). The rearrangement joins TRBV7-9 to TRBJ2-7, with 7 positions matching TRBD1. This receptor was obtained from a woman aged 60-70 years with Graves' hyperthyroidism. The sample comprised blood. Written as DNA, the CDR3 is TGTGCCAGCAGCTTATCCCGACAGGGACCTAATGGCGGCGAGCAGTACTTC. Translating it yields CASSLSRQGPNGGEQYF.